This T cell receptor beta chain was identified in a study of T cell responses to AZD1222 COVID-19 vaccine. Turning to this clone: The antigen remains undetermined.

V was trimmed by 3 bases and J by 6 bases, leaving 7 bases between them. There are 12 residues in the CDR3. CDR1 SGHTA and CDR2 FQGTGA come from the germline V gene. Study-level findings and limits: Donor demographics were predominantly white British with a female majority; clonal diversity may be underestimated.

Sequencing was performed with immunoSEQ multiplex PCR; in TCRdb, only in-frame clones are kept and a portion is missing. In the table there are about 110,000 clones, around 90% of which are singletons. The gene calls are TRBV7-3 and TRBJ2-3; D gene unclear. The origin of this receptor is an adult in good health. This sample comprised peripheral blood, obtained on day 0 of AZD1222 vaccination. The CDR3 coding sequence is TGTGCCAGCAGCTTGGGTCTGGATACGCAGTATTTT. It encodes CASSLGLDTQYF.